The clone carrying this TCR beta chain was recorded a few times. Antigen unknown. Per the germline V gene, CDR1 is MNHEY and CDR2 is SVGAGI. The CDR3 consists of 14 residues. The V end lost 7 bases, the J end lost 5 bases, and 17 bases lay between the germline ends. The sample originates from a study of beta chain features in type 1 diabetes. Whole-study findings and limits: Researchers report that Type 1 diabetes patients had moderately but significantly shorter TCRB CDR3s across all four CD4+ subsets. Any PCR bias toward short templates would affect both groups alike.

Expressed TCRB transcripts were sequenced because the entire RNA isolate underwent reverse transcription. Profiling relied on immunoSEQ multiplex PCR, and the TCRdb table lists in-frame clones only, not all of them. The table shows approximately 150,000 clones, with 9% occurring only once. The sequenced sample was central memory CD4+ T cells from blood. This chain uses TRBV6-5 with TRBJ1-2, with D tentatively TRBD1 (6 bases). The clonotype comes from a man aged 25 to 40 with type 1 diabetes. DNA of the CDR3: TGTGCCAGCACACGTCCACAGGGAGGGTATGGCTACACCTTC. This encodes CASTRPQGGYGYTF.